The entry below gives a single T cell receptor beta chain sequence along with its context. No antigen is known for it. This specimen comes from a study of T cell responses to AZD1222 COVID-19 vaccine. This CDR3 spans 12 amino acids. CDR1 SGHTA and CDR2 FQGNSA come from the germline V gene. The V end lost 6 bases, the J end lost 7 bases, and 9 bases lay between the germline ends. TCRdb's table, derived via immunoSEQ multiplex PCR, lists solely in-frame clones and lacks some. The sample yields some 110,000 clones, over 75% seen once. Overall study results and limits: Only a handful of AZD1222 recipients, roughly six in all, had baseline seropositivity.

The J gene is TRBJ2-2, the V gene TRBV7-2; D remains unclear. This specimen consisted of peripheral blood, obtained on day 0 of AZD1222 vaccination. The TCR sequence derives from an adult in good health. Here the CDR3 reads CASSYSVGELFF. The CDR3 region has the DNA TGTGCCAGCAGTTATTCCGTCGGGGAGCTGTTTTTT. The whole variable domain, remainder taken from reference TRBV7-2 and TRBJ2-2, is GAGVSQSPSNKVTEKGKDVELRCDPISGHTALYWYRQSLGQGLEFLIYFQGNSAPDKSGLPSDRFSAERTGGSVSTLTIQRTQQEDSAVYLCASSYSVGELFFGEGSRLTVL.